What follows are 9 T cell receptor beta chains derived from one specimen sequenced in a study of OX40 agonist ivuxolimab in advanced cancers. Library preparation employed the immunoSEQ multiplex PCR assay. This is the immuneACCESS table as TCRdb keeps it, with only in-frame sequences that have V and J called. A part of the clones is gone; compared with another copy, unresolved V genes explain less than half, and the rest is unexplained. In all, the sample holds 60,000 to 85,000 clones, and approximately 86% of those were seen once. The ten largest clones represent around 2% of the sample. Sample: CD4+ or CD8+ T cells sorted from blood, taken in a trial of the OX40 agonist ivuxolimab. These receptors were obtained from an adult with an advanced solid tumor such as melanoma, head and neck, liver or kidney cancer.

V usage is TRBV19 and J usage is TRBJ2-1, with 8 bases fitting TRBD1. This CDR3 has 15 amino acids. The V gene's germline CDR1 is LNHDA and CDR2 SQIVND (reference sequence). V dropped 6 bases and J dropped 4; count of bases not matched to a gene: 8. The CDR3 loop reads CASRPGTGTYNEQFF. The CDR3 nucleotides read TGTGCCAGTAGGCCAGGGACAGGAACATACAATGAGCAGTTCTTC.

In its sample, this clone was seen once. The CDR3 here is CASSLTGAVSYNEQFF. CDR3 sequence (DNA): TGTGCCAGCAGCTTAACCGGGGCTGTCTCCTACAATGAGCAGTTCTTC. V and J are TRBV7-3 and TRBJ2-1; D possibly uses TRBD1 or TRBD2 (5 bases each). The CDR3 spans 16 residues. Per the germline V gene, CDR1 is SGHTA and CDR2 is FQGTGA. V was trimmed by 0 bases and J by 0 bases, leaving 9 bases between them.

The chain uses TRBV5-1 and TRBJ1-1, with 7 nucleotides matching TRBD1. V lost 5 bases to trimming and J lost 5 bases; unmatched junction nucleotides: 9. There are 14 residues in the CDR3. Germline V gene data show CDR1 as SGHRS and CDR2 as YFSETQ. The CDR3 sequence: CASRVQQGRTEAFF. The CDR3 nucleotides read TGCGCCAGCAGGGTACAACAGGGGAGAACTGAAGCTTTCTTT.

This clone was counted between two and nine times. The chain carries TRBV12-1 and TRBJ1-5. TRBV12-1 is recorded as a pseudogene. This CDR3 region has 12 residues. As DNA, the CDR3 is TGTGCCAGCAGCTTTCGGGCACTCGCTCAGCATTTT. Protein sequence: CASSFRALAQHF.

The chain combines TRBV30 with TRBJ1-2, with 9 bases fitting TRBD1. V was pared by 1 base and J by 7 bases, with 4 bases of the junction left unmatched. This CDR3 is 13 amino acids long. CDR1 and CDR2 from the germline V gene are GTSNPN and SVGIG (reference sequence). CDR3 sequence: CAWSGTGAGGYTF. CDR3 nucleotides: TGTGCCTGGAGTGGGACAGGGGCGGGTGGCTACACCTTC.

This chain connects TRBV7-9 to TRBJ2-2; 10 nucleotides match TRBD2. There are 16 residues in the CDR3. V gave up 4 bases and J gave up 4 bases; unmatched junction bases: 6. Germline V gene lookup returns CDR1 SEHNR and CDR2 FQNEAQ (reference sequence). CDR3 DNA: TGTGCCAGCAGCTATAGCGGGGGGATAAGCACCGGGGAGCTGTTTTTT. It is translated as CASSYSGGISTGELFF.

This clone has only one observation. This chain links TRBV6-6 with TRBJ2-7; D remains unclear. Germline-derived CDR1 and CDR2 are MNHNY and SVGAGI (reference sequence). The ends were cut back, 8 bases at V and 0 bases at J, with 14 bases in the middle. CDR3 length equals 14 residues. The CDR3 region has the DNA TGTGCCAGCGCACGTTCGGTAGGCTCCTACGAGCAGTACTTC. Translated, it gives CASARSVGSYEQYF.

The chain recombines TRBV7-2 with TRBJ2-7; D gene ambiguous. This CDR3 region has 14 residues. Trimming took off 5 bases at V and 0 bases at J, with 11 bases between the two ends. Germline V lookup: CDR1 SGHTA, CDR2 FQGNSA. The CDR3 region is CASSTTTSSYEQYF. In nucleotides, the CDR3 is TGTGCCAGCAGCACGACCACGAGCTCCTACGAGCAGTACTTC.

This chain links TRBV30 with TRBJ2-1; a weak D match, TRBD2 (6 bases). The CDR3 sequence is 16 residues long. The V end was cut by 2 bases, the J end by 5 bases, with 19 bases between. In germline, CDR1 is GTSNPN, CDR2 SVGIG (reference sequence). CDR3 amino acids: CAWSSVRREWNNEQFF. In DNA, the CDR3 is TGTGCCTGGAGTTCCGTTAGGAGGGAGTGGAACAATGAGCAGTTCTTC.